This T cell receptor beta chain emerged from a study of identical twins. The CDR3 sequence is 15 residues long. Trimming cost V 1 base and J 8 bases, with 18 bases left between them. The germline V gene encodes CDR1 LGHNA and CDR2 YNFKEQ. MiXCR, applied by TCRdb to the 5' RACE reads, yields one record per CDR3 protein. Here the sample spans about 720,000 distinct CDR3 sequences, over 15% being singletons. This clonotype was counted a few times. The same specimen was also included in a second study, on T cells expressing NK-cell markers. That source reports: The sequencing cohort of eight donors included seven HCMV-seropositive individuals and one seronegative individual.

The chain carries TRBV4-2 and TRBJ2-7; perhaps TRBD1 as D (6 bases). Sequencing was carried out using PBMCs. This clonotype was obtained from a woman younger than 30 in good health. The CDR3 bases are TGTGCCAGCAGCCAAGGCCTGGGGGCCACGAACCAGCAGTACTTC. This sequence encodes CASSQGLGATNQQYF.